One sample yielded the 29 T cell receptor beta chains listed below, sequenced in a study of blood T cells in healthy people across ages. The authors ran a second PCR of about 7 to 11 cycles using a sample-barcoded 5' primer and a J-beta primer mix. MiXCR, run by TCRdb on the 5' RACE reads, gives a single entry per CDR3 protein. The data contain roughly 1,700,000 distinct CDR3 sequences, 25% to 30% of them singletons. Sequenced input: blood. These receptors came from a woman aged 25-40 years in good health.

About this clonotype: One end of the junction does not line up with germline, which may come from a read error. V gene TRBV10-3 combines with J gene TRBJ2-3; D unclear. This CDR3 has 12 residues. CDR1 ENHRY and CDR2 SYGVKD come from the germline V gene. In DNA form, the CDR3 reads TGTGCCATCAGTGCTACCACAGATACGCAGTGTTTT. Its translation is CAISATTDTQCF.

This clonotype has only a few counts. The chain carries TRBV7-7 and TRBJ2-1; a possible D gene is TRBD2 (5 bases). Trimming left V 5 bases short and J 9 bases short, with 20 bases between. In germline, CDR1 is SSHAT, CDR2 FNYEAQ (reference sequence). The CDR3 totals 15 residues. In DNA, the CDR3 is TGTGCCAGCAGCCCCCTGGGCGGCCCCGGAGGTGAGCAGTTCTTC. Protein sequence: CASSPLGGPGGEQFF.

This clonotype appeared once. This clone may be a read error of a much larger clone one base away. The genes are TRBV7-2 and TRBJ2-5; 7 positions match TRBD2. The J call may be faulty, since TRBJ2-7 better matches the DNA end. Per the germline V gene, CDR1 is SGHTA and CDR2 is FQGNSA. This CDR3 comprises 15 residues. Here the CDR3 DNA reads TGTGCCAGCAGCTGTAGACTAGCAGGTCGGTACGAGCAGTACTTC. Translation gives CASSCRLAGRYEQYF.

This clonotype was seen many times. The chain joins TRBV20-1 to TRBJ2-7; D is perhaps TRBD2 (5 bases). This CDR3 has 13 residues. Trimming shortened V by 4 bases and J by 0 bases, and 10 bases separated the two germline ends. Germline V gene lookup returns CDR1 DFQATT and CDR2 SNEGSKA (reference sequence). The CDR3 DNA reads as TGCAGTGCTAAGGACTTTAGCTCCTACGAGCAGTACTTC. Translation gives CSAKDFSSYEQYF.

The chain is built from TRBV30 and TRBJ2-1; 7 positions agree with TRBD1. The germline V gene encodes CDR1 GTSNPN and CDR2 SVGIG (reference sequence). J lost 3 bases, V lost 3 bases, and 5 bases had no gene match. The CDR3 extends over 14 amino acids. The CDR3 DNA follows: TGTGCCTGGAGCGAGACAGGGATCTACAATGAGCAGTTCTTC. Its protein product is CAWSETGIYNEQFF.

This clonotype was counted between two and nine times. The chain combines TRBV7-6 with TRBJ2-1; D is unresolved. The CDR3 runs to 12 residues. Germline V lookup: CDR1 SGHVS, CDR2 FNYEAQ. Trimming removed 4 bases from V and 8 bases from J, with 9 bases in between. The CDR3 DNA follows: TGTGCCAGCAGCTCTGAGTCGGATGAGCAGTTCTTC. Its protein is CASSSESDEQFF.

The chain carries TRBV28 and TRBJ2-7; TRBD1 agrees at 7 bases. Trimming at V came to 8 bases and at J to 1 base, leaving 8 bases not matched to a gene. Germline V CDR1 and CDR2: MDHEN, SYDVKM. CDR3 length equals 14 residues. The CDR3 protein is CASHRGRGSYEQYF. In DNA, the CDR3 is TGTGCCAGCCACAGGGGAAGGGGATCCTACGAGCAGTACTTC.

The sample holds a few counts of this clonotype. The chain uses TRBV18 and TRBJ2-1; 10 bases are a match to TRBD2. The V gene's germline CDR1 is KGHSH and CDR2 LQKENI. Losses at the gene ends were 0 bases for V and 8 bases for J; bases not matched to a gene: 4. The CDR3 loop spans 15 amino acids. CDR3 amino acids: CASSPPSGGAYEQFF. DNA for the CDR3: TGTGCCAGCTCACCACCAAGCGGGGGGGCCTATGAGCAGTTCTTC. Drawing the rest from reference TRBV18 and TRBJ2-1, the complete variable domain is NAGVMQNPRHLVRRRGQEARLRCSPMKGHSHVYWYRQLPEEGLKFMVYLQKENIIDESGMPKERFSAEFPKEGPSILRIQQVVRGDSAAYFCASSPPSGGAYEQFFGPGTRLTVL.

There are a few counts of this clonotype. The chain carries TRBV7-2 and TRBJ2-1; D may be TRBD2 (5 bases). Germline CDR1 is SGHTA and CDR2 is FQGNSA. The V end lost 4 bases, the J end lost 8 bases, and 15 bases lay between the germline ends. There are 14 residues in the CDR3. The DNA of the CDR3 is TGTGCCAGCAGCTCCCCGGGATCGACCCATGAGCAGTTCTTC. Encoded protein: CASSSPGSTHEQFF. The full variable domain, with the rest looked up from reference TRBV7-2 and TRBJ2-1, is GAGVSQSPSNKVTEKGKDVELRCDPISGHTALYWYRQSLGQGLEFLIYFQGNSAPDKSGLPSDRFSAERTGGSVSTLTIQRTQQEDSAVYLCASSSPGSTHEQFFGPGTRLTVL.

The V call is TRBV6-2 or TRBV6-3, the J call TRBJ2-7; D unresolved. Germline V gene data show CDR1 as MNHEY and CDR2 as SVGEGT. The V end lost 2 bases, the J end lost 3 bases, and 17 bases lay between the germline ends. The CDR3 is made up of 16 amino acids. CDR3 protein: CASSYPWVSPNYEQYF. CDR3 nucleotides: TGTGCCAGCAGTTACCCCTGGGTCTCCCCAAACTACGAGCAGTACTTC.

The chain recombines TRBV20-1 with TRBJ2-5, with no clear D. Per germline, CDR1 DFQATT and CDR2 SNEGSKA (reference sequence). V was trimmed by 2 bases and J by 3 bases, leaving 10 bases between them. The CDR3 has 13 amino acids. CDR3 region: CSARPRSEETQYF. For the CDR3, the DNA is TGCAGTGCTAGACCCAGGAGCGAAGAGACCCAGTACTTC.

This rearrangement joins TRBV20-1 to TRBJ2-1, with 12 nucleotides matching TRBD2. The V and J ends lost 3 bases and 0 bases, in that order; junction bases with no gene match: 9. The germline CDR1 and CDR2 sequences are DFQATT and SNEGSKA (reference sequence). This CDR3 region has 18 residues. In DNA, the CDR3 is TGCAGTGCTAGCTCCGGGACTAGCGGGTATAGCTCCTACAATGAGCAGTTCTTC. It encodes CSASSGTSGYSSYNEQFF.

This clonotype appeared many times. The genes are TRBV10-1 and TRBJ2-7; 8 bases fit TRBD2. Germline lookup yields CDR1 WNHNN and CDR2 SYGVQD (reference sequence). V was pared by 4 bases and J by 3 bases, with 8 bases of the junction left unmatched. The CDR3 totals 15 residues. In DNA, the CDR3 is TGCGCCAGCAGTGTCCAGCGGGAGCTTAACTACGAGCAGTACTTC. Protein: CASSVQRELNYEQYF.

The chain employs TRBV4-1 and TRBJ2-2, with D tentatively TRBD2 (5 bases). This CDR3 has 18 residues. The germline V gene has CDR1 MGHRA and CDR2 YSYEKL. V lost 4 bases, J lost 0 bases, and 18 bases lay in between. CDR3 nucleotides: TGCGCCAGCAGCCTCCGAAGTCGGGGTCCCGCGAACACCGGGGAGCTGTTTTTT. This translates into CASSLRSRGPANTGELFF.

The gene calls are TRBV7-2 and TRBJ2-2; 10 bases map to TRBD2. The length of the CDR3 is 16 residues. V was pared by 5 bases and J by 6 bases, with 9 bases of the junction left unmatched. The germline V gene has CDR1 SGHTA and CDR2 FQGNSA. CDR3 region: CASSPGERGGAGELFF. The CDR3 DNA reads TGTGCCAGCAGCCCTGGCGAGCGGGGGGGTGCCGGGGAGCTGTTTTTT.

This chain links TRBV4-3 with TRBJ1-2; TRBD1 agrees at 9 bases. With 4 bases clipped from V and 4 bases from J, the junction kept 10 bases outside the gene matches. This CDR3 comprises 16 residues. Per germline, CDR1 LGHNA and CDR2 YSLEER. CDR3 in DNA: TGCGCCAGCAGCCGATCGGGACAGGGCTTCCTCTATGGCTACACCTTC. Encoded protein: CASSRSGQGFLYGYTF.

This clonotype was seen only a few times. The genes are TRBV12-3 or TRBV12-4 and TRBJ1-2, with D possibly TRBD1 on 6 matching bases. Trimming took off 5 bases at V and 2 bases at J, with 24 bases between the two ends. The CDR3 consists of 18 residues. CDR3 sequence reads: CASSPSGFKGGPNYGYTF. The CDR3 DNA reads TGTGCCAGCAGTCCTTCCGGGTTTAAGGGGGGACCCAACTATGGCTACACCTTC.

The chain recombines TRBV20-1 with TRBJ2-5; 8 nucleotides line up with TRBD2. Germline-derived CDR1 and CDR2 are DFQATT and SNEGSKA (reference sequence). J gave up 4 bases and V 6 bases, and 10 bases lay outside the gene matches. The CDR3 is 14 residues long. This CDR3 reads CSANPGRAGETQYF. CDR3 DNA sequence: TGCAGTGCCAATCCCGGGAGGGCCGGAGAGACCCAGTACTTC.

This clonotype occurred a few times. The chain is built from TRBV7-2 and TRBJ2-1, with TRBD2 as a possible D gene (7 bases). Germline CDR1 is SGHTA and CDR2 is FQGNSA. V lost 5 bases and J 5 bases, leaving 22 bases between the germline ends. The CDR3 covers 17 residues. The CDR3: CASSPRLRGAANNEQFF. DNA for the CDR3: TGTGCCAGCAGCCCAAGGCTCCGGGGGGCCGCCAACAATGAGCAGTTCTTC.

This clonotype was picked up a small number of times. This rearrangement joins TRBV4-3 to TRBJ2-1, with TRBD1 identical over 9 bases. The CDR3 spans 16 residues. V lost 5 bases to trimming and J lost 4 bases; unmatched junction nucleotides: 9. Germline CDR1 reads LGHNA; CDR2 reads YSLEER. The CDR3 here is CASSASGTGRYNEQFF. The CDR3 nucleotides read TGCGCCAGCAGCGCGTCCGGGACAGGGCGTTACAATGAGCAGTTCTTC.

The chain links TRBV15 to TRBJ2-7; possibly TRBD2 for D (5 bases). The ends were cut back, 3 bases at V and 7 bases at J, with 22 bases in the middle. This CDR3 has 16 residues. The germline CDR1 and CDR2 sequences are LNHNV and YYDKDF (reference sequence). This chain's CDR3 is CATSSWSPRGNNEQYF. DNA for the CDR3: TGTGCCACCAGCAGTTGGTCCCCTAGAGGGAACAATGAGCAGTACTTC.

The chain recombines TRBV30 with TRBJ2-7, with D tentatively TRBD1 (5 bases). V lost 5 bases to trimming and J lost 1 base, with 9 bases between them. The CDR3 totals 12 residues. Germline V gene data show CDR1 as GTSNPN and CDR2 as SVGIG (reference sequence). CDR3 protein: CAWQRGSYEQYF. The CDR3 DNA reads as TGTGCCTGGCAAAGGGGTTCCTACGAGCAGTACTTC.

In the case of this clonotype: One junction end disagrees with the germline gene, perhaps due to a read error. The chain combines TRBV4-2 with TRBJ2-3; TRBD1 is a possible D gene (6 bases). CDR1 and CDR2 (germline): LGHNA, YNFKEQ. The CDR3 extends over 16 amino acids. DNA for the CDR3: TGTGCCAGCAGCCAAAACAGGGCCATCCAAACAGATGCGCAGTATTTT. Amino acid sequence: CASSQNRAIQTDAQYF.

With regard to this clonotype: No conserved phenylalanine or tryptophan ends this CDR3, so it is likely a read error. The chain carries TRBV29-1 and TRBJ2-7; possible D gene TRBD2, 5 bases. The germline V gene has CDR1 SQVTM and CDR2 ANQGSEA. The CDR3 is 12 residues long. The V end was cut by 6 bases, the J end by 2 bases, with 11 bases between. This CDR3 is CSVRETAYEQYL. The CDR3 DNA sequence: TGCAGCGTACGGGAAACAGCCTACGAGCAGTACTTA.

In this sample, this clonotype turned up many times. The rearrangement uses TRBV28 and TRBJ1-2; D gene unclear. Trimming left V 1 base short and J 8 bases short, with 5 bases between. Per the germline V gene, CDR1 is MDHEN and CDR2 is SYDVKM. The CDR3 consists of 11 residues. In DNA, the CDR3 is TGTGCCAGCAGTTTATCCCGGGGCTACACCTTC. This encodes CASSLSRGYTF.

This clonotype has ten or more counts. The V gene is TRBV4-1, the J gene TRBJ1-2; TRBD1 aligns across 10 bases. The ends lost 4 bases at V and 4 bases at J; junction bases unmatched: 6. Germline V gene lookup returns CDR1 MGHRA and CDR2 YSYEKL. The CDR3 contains 15 residues. The CDR3, as DNA: TGCGCCAGCAGCCCAAGGACAGGGGGGCCCTATGGCTACACCTTC. Translated, it gives CASSPRTGGPYGYTF.

The sample holds many counts of this clonotype. CDR3 sequence reads: CASSLGQGAPSQETQYF. In nucleotides, the CDR3 is TGTGCCAGCAGCTTGGGACAGGGCGCGCCATCTCAAGAGACCCAGTACTTC. This chain uses TRBV7-3 with TRBJ2-5, with 9 bases identical to TRBD1. V lost 3 bases and J lost 2; bases outside the gene matches: 10. CDR1 and CDR2 (germline): SGHTA, FQGTGA. The CDR3 consists of 17 residues.

This clonotype has a handful of counts. V and J are TRBV20-1 and TRBJ2-1; D not resolved. This CDR3 contains 13 residues. CDR1 is DFQATT and CDR2 is SNEGSKA in the germline V gene (reference sequence). Trimming pared 3 bases from V and 2 bases from J, leaving 8 bases between. The CDR3 DNA follows: TGCAGTGCTAGTTTACGGACCTACAATGAGCAGTTCTTC. Translating gives CSASLRTYNEQFF.

The gene calls are TRBV6-5 and TRBJ2-5; D gene uncertain. The germline V gene encodes CDR1 MNHEY and CDR2 SVGAGI. The CDR3 length is 12 residues. V was pared by 5 bases and J by 11 bases, with 15 bases between. CDR3 nucleotide sequence: TGTGCCAGCAGTCCTCGAGAGGACGGGCAGTACTTC. Residues: CASSPREDGQYF.